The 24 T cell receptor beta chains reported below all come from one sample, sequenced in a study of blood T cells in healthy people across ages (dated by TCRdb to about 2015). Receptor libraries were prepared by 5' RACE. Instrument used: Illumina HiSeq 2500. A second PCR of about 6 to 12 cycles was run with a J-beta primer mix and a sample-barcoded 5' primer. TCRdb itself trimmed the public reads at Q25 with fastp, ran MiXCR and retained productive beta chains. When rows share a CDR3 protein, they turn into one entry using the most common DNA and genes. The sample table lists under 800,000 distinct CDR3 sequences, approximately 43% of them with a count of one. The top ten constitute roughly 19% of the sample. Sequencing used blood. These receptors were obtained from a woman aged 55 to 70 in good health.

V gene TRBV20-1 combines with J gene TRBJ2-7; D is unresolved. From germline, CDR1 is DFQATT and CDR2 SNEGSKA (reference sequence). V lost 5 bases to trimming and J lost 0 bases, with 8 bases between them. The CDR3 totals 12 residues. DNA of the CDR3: TGCAGTGCTGGCTCGACCTCCTACGAGCAGTACTTC. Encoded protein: CSAGSTSYEQYF.

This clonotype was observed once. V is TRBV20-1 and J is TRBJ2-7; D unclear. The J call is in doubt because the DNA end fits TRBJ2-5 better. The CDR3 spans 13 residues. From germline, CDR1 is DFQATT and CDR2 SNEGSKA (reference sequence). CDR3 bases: TGCAGTGCTAGTCGCGCCAGCCAAGAGACCCAGTACTTC. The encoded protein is CSASRASQETQYF.

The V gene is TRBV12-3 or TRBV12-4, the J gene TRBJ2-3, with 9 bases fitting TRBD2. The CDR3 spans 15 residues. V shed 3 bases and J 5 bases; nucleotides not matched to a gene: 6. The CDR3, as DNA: TGTGCCAGCAGTTTGGGCGGGGGGGGCGGAGATACGCAGTATTTT. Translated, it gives CASSLGGGGGDTQYF.

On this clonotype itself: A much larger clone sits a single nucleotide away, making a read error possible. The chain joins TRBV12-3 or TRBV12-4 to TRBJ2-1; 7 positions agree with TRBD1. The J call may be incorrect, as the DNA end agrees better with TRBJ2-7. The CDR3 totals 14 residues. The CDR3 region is CASETGSLYNEQYF. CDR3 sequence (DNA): TGTGCCAGCGAGACAGGGTCCCTCTACAATGAGCAGTACTTC.

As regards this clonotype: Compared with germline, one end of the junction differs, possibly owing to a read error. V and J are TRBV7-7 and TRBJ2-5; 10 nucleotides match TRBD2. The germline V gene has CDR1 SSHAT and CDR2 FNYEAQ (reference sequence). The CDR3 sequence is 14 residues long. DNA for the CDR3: TGTGCTAGCAGCTCTAGACTAGCGGGAGAGACCCAGTACTTC. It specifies CASSSRLAGETQYF.

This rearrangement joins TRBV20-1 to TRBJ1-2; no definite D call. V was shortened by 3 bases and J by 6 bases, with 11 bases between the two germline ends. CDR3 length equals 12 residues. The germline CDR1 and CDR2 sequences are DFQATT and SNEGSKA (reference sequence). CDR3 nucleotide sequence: TGCAGTGCTAGCAGGAACAGTCATGGCTACACCTTC. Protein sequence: CSASRNSHGYTF.

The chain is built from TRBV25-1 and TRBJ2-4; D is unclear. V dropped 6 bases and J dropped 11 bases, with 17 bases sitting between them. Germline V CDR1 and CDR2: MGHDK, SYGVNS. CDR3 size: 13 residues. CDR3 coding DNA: TGTGCCAGCAGAAACATAGCCAGTAACCTTCAGTACTTC. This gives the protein CASRNIASNLQYF.

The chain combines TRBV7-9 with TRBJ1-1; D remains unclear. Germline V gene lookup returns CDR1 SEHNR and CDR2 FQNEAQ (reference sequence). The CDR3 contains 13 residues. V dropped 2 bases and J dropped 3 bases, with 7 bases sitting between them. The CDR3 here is CASSLNMDTEAFF. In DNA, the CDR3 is TGTGCCAGCAGCTTAAATATGGACACTGAAGCTTTCTTT.

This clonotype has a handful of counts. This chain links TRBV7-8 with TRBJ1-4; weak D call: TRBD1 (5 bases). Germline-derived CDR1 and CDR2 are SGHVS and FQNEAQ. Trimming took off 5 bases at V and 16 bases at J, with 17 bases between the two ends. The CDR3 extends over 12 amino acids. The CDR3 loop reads CASSVERGAKFF. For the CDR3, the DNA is TGTGCCAGCAGCGTCGAGAGAGGGGCCAAGTTTTTT.

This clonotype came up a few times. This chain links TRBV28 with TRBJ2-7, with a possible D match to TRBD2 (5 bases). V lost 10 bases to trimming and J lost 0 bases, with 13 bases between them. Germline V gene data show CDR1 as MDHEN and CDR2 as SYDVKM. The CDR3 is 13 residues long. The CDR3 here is CATGSWSSYEQYF. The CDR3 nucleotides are TGTGCCACGGGGTCTTGGAGCTCCTACGAGCAGTACTTC.

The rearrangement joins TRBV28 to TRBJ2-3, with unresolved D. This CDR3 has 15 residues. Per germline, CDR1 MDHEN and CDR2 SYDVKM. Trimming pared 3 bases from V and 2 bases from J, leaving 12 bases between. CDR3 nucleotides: TGTGCCAGCAGTTTCGGCGCGGACGACACAGATACGCAGTATTTT. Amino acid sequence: CASSFGADDTDTQYF.

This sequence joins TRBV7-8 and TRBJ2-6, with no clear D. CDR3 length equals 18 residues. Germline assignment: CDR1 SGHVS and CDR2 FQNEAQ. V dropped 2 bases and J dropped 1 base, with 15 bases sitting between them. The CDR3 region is CASSLMAVSKSGANVLTF. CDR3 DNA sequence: TGTGCCAGCAGCTTAATGGCGGTGTCAAAATCTGGGGCCAACGTCCTGACTTTC.

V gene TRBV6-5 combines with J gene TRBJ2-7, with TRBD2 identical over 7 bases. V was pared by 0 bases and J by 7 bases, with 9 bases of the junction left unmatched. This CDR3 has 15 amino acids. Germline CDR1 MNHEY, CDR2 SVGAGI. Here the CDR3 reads CASSYSQRGNNEQYF. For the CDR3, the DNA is TGTGCCAGCAGTTACTCCCAGCGGGGCAACAATGAGCAGTACTTC.

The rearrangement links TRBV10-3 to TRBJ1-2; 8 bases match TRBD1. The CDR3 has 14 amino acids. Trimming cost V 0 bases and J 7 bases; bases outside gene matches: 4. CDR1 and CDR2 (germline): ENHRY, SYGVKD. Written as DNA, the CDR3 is TGTGCCATCAGTGAGTCGGCGGACAGGGTTGGCTACACCTTC. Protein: CAISESADRVGYTF.

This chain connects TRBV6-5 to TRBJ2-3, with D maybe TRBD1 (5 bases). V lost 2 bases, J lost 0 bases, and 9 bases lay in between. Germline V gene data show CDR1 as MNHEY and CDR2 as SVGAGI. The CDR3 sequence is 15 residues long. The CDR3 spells CASSYDTGSTDTQYF. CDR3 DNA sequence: TGTGCCAGCAGTTACGATACAGGTAGCACAGATACGCAGTATTTT.

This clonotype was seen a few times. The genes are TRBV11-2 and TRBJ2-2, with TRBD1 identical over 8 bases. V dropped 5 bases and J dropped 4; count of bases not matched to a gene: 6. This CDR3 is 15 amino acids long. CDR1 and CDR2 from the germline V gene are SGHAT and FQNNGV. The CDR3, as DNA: TGTGCCAGCAGCGAGACAGGGGTTGGCACCGGGGAGCTGTTTTTT. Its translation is CASSETGVGTGELFF. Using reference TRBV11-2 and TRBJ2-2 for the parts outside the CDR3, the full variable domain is EAGVAQSPRYKIIEKRQSVAFWCNPISGHATLYWYQQILGQGPKLLIQFQNNGVVDDSQLPKDRFSAERLKGVDSTLKIQPAKLEDSAVYLCASSETGVGTGELFFGEGSRLTVL.

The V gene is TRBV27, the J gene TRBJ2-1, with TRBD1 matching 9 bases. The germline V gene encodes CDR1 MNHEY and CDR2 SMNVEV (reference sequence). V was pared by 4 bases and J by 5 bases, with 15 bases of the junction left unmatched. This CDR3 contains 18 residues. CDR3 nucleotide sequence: TGTGCCAGCAGTTACGCCATTCTACAGGGGGCAGGGGACAATGAGCAGTTCTTC. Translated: CASSYAILQGAGDNEQFF.

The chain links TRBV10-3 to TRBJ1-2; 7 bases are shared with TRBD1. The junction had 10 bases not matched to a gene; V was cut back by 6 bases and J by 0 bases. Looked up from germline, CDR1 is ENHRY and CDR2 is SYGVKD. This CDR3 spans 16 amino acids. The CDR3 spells CAIRPRGGTANYGYTF. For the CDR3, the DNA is TGTGCCATCAGACCCCGTGGTGGGACAGCTAACTATGGCTACACCTTC.

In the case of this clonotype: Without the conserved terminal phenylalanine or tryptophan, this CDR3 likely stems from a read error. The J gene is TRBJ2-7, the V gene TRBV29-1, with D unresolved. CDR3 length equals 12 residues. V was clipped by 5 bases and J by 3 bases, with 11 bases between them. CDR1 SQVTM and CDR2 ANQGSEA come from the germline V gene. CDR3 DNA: TGCAGCGTTATTAGAGACAACTACGAGCAGTACTCC. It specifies CSVIRDNYEQYS.

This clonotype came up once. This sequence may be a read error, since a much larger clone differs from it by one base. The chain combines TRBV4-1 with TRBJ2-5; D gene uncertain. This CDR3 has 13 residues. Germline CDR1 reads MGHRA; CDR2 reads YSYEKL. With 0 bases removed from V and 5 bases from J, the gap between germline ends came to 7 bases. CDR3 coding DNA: TGCGCCAGCAGCCAAGATTTTCGGGAGACCCAGTACTTC. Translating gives CASSQDFRETQYF.

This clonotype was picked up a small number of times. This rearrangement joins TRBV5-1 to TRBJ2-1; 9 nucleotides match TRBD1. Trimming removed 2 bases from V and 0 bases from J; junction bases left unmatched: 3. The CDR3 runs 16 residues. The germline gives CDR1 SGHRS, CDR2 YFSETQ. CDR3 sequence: CASSLQGASSYNEQFF. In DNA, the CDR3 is TGCGCCAGCAGCTTACAGGGGGCTAGCTCCTACAATGAGCAGTTCTTC.

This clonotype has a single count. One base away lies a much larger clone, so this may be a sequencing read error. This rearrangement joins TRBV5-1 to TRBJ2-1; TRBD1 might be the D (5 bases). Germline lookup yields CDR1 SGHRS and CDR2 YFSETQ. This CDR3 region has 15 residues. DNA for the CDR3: TGCGCCAGCAGGCTCCAGGGTTATTCCTGCAATGAGCAGTTCTTC. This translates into CASRLQGYSCNEQFF.

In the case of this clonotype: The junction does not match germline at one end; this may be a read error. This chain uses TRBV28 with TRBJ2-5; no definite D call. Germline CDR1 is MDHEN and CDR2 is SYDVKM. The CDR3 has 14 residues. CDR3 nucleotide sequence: TGTACCAGCAGTTTAATTCAAGTAGGAGAGACCCAGTACTTC. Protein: CTSSLIQVGETQYF. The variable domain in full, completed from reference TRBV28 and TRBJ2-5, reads DVKVTQSSRYLVKRTGEKVFLECVQDMDHENMFWYRQDPGLGLRLIYFSYDVKMKEKGDIPEGYSVSREKKERFSLILESASTNQTSMYLCTSSLIQVGETQYFGPGTRLLVL.

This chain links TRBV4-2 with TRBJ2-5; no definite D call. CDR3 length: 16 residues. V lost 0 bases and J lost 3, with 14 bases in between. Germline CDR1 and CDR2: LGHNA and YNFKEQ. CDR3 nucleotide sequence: TGTGCCAGCAGCCAAGATAGAGGTGGAGCGAAAGAGACCCAGTACTTC. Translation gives CASSQDRGGAKETQYF.